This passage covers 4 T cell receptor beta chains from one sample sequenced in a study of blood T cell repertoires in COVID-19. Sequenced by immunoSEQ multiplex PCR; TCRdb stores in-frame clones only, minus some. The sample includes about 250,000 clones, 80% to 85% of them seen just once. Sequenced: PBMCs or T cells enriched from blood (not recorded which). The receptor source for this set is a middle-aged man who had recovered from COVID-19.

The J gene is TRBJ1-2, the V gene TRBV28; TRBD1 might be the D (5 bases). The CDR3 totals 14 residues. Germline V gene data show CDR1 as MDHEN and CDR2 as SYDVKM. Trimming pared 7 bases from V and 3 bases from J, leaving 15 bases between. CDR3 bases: TGTGCCAGCACCCAGGGCGGGGGGGACTATGGCTACACCTTC. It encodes CASTQGGGDYGYTF.

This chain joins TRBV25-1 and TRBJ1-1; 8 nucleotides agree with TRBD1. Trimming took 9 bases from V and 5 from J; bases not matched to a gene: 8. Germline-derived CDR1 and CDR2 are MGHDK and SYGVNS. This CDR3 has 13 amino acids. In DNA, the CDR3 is TGTGCCAGTCTTCACAGGGGGGGGACTGAAGCTTTCTTT. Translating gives CASLHRGGTEAFF. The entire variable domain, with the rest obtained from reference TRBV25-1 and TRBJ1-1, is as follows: EADIYQTPRYLVIGTGKKITLECSQTMGHDKMYWYQQDPGMELHLIHYSYGVNSTEKGDLSSESTVSRIRTEHFPLTLESARPSHTSQYLCASLHRGGTEAFFGQGTRLTVV.

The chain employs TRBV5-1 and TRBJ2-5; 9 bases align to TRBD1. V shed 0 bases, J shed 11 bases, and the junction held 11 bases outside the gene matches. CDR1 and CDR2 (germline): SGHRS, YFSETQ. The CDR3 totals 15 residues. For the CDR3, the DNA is TGCGCCAGCAGCTTGGACGGGACAGGGCCGGACCGGCAGTACTTC. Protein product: CASSLDGTGPDRQYF.

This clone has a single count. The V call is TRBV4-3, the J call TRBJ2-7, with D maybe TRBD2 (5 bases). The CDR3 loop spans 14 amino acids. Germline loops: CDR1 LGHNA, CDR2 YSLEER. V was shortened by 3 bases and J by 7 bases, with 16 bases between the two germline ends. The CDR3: CASSHGNTPFEQYF. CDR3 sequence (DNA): TGCGCCAGCAGCCACGGGAATACCCCTTTTGAGCAGTACTTC.